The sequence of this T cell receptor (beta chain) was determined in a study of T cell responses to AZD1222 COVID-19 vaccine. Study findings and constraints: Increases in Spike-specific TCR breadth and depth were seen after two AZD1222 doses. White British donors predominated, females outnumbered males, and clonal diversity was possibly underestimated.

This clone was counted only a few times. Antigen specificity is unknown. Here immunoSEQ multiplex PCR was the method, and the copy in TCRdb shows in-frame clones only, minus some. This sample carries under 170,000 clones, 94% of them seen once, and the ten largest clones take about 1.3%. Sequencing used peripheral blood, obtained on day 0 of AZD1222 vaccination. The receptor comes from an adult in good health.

For the CDR3, the DNA is TGTGCCACCAGCGAGGAAACTAATGAAAAACTGTTTTTT. This codes for CATSEETNEKLFF. The V gene is TRBV15, the J gene TRBJ1-4; unclear D gene. The CDR3 totals 13 residues. CDR1 is LNHNV, CDR2 YYDKDF, per germline (reference sequence). Trimming pared 5 bases from V and 1 base from J, leaving 5 bases between.